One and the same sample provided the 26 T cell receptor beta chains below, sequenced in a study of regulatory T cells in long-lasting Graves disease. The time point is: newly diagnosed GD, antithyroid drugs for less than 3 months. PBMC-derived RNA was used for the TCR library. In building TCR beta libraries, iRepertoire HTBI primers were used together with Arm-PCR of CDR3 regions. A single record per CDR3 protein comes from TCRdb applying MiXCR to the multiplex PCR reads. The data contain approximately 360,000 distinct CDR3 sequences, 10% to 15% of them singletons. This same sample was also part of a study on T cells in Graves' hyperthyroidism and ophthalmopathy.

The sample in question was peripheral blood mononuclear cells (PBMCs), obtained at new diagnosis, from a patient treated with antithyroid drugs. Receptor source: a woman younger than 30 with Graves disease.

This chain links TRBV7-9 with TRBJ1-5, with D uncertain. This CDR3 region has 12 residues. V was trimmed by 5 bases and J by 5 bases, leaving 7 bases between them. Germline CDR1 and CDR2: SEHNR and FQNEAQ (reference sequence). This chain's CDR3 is CASSPGHQPQHF. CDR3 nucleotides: TGTGCCAGCAGCCCAGGTCATCAGCCCCAGCATTTT.

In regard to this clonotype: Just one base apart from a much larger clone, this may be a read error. CDR3 in amino acids: CSALRTSGGAVEQYF. CDR3 in DNA: TGCAGTGCTCTAAGGACTAGCGGGGGGGCCGTTGAGCAGTACTTC. This rearrangement joins TRBV20-1 to TRBJ2-7, with TRBD2 matching 15 bases. There are 15 residues in the CDR3. Germline values: CDR1 DFQATT, CDR2 SNEGSKA (reference sequence). The trim removed 5 bases at V and 7 bases at J, leaving 9 bases unmatched.

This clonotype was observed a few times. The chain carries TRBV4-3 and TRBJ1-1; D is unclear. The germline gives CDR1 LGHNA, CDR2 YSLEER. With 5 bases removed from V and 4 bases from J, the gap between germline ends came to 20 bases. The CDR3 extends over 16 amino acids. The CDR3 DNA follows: TGCGCCAGCAGCTACGATAGGAGGACGGGAGGCACTGAAGCTTTCTTT. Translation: CASSYDRRTGGTEAFF.

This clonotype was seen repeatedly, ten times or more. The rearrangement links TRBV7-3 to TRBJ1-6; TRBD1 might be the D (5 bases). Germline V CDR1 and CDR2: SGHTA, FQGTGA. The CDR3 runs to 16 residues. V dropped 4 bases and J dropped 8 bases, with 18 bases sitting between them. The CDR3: CASSWAFRGKDSPLHF. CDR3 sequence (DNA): TGTGCCAGCAGCTGGGCTTTTAGGGGAAAGGATTCACCCCTCCACTTT.

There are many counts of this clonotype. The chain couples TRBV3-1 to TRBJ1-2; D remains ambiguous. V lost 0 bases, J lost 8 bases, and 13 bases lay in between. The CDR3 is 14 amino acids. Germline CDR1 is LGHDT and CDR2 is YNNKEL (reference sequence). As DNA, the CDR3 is TGTGCCAGCAGCCAAGAACCACGGGGAGGCGGCTACACCTTC. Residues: CASSQEPRGGGYTF.

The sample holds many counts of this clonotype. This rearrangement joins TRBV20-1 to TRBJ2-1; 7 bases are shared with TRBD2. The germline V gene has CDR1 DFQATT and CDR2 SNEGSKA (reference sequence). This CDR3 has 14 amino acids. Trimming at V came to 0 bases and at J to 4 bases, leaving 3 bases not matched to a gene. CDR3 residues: CSAREAGRYNEQFF. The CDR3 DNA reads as TGCAGTGCTAGAGAAGCGGGGAGATACAATGAGCAGTTCTTC.

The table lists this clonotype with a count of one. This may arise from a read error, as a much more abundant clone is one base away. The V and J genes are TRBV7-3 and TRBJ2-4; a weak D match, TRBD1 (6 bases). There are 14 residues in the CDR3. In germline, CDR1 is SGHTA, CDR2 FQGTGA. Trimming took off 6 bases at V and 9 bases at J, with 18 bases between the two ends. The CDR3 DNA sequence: TGTGCCAGCAGTCAAGGGCAGGGGAATGGCATTCAGTACTTC. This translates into CASSQGQGNGIQYF.

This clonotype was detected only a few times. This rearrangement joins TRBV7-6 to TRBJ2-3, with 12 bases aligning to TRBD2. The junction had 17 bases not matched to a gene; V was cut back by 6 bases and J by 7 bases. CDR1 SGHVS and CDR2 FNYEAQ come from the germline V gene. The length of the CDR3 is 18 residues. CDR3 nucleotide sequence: TGTGCCAGCAGTCCTCTAGCGGGAGGGATACTTGCCACGTATACGCAGTATTTT. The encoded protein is CASSPLAGGILATYTQYF.

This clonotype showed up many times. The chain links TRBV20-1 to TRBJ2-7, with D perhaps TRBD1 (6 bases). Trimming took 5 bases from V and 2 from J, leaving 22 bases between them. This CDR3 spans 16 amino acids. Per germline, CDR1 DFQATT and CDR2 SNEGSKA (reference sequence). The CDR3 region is CSAYIGGRAVPYEQYF. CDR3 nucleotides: TGCAGTGCTTATATAGGGGGTAGGGCAGTTCCCTACGAGCAGTACTTC.

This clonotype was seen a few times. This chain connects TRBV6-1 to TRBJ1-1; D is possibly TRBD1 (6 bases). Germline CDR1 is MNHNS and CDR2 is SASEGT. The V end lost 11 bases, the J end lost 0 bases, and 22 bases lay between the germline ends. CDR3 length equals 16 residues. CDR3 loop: CAGSTGRDIMNTEAFF. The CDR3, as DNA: TGTGCCGGAAGTACAGGGAGGGACATAATGAACACTGAAGCTTTCTTT.

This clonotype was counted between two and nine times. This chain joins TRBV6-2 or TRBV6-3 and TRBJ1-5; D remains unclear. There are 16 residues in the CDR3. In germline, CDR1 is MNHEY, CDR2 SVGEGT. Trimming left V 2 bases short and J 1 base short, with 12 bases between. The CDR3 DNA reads TGTGCCAGCAGTTACAGGGATCTGTCCAGCAATCAGCCCCAGCATTTT. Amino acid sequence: CASSYRDLSSNQPQHF.

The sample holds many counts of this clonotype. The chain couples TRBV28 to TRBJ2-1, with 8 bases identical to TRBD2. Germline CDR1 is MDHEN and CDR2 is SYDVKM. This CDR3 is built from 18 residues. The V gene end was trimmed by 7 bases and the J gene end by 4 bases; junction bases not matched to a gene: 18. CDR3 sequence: CASTFPTSGPSWYNEQFF. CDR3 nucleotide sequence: TGTGCCAGCACCTTCCCTACTAGCGGACCTTCTTGGTACAATGAGCAGTTCTTC.

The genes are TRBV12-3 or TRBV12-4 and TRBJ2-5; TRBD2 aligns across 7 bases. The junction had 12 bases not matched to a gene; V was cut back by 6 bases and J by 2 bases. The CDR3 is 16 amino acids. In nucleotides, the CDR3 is TGTGCCAGCAGACCAGCGCAGCGGGGCAGTCAAGAGACCCAGTACTTC. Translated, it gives CASRPAQRGSQETQYF.

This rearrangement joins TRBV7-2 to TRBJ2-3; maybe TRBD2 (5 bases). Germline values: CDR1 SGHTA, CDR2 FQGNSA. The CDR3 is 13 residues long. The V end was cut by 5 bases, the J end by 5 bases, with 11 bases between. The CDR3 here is CASSRSGVDTQYF. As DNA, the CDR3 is TGTGCCAGCAGCCGGAGCGGAGTAGATACGCAGTATTTT.

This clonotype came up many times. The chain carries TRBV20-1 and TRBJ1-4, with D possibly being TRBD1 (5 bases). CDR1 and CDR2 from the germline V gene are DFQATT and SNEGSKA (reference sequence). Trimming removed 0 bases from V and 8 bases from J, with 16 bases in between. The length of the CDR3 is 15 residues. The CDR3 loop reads CSARDETGTREKLFF. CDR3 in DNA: TGCAGTGCTAGAGATGAGACCGGGACTCGAGAAAAACTGTTTTTT.

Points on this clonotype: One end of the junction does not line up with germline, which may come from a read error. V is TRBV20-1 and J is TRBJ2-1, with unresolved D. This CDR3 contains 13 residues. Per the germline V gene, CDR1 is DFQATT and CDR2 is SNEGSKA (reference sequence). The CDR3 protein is CSARFPQVNEQLF. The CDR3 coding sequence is TGCAGTGCTAGATTCCCTCAGGTCAATGAGCAGCTCTTC.

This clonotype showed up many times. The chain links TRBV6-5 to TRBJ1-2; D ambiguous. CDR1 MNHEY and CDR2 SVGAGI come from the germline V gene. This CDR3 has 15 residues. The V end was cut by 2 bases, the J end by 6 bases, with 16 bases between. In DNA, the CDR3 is TGTGCCAGCAGTTACCCTGGTGACCCCGGGCATGGCTACACCTTC. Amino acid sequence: CASSYPGDPGHGYTF.

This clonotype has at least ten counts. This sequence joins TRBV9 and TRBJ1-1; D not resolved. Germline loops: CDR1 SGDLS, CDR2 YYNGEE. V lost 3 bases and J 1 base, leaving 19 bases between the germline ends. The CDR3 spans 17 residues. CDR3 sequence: CASSGSGLPPPNTEAFF. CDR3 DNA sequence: TGTGCCAGCAGCGGATCGGGCCTCCCTCCCCCGAACACTGAAGCTTTCTTT.

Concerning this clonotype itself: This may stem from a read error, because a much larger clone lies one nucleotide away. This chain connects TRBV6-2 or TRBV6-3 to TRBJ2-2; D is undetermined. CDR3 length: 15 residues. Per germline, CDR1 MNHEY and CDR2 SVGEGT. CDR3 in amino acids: CAGSYSGSDTGELFF. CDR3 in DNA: TGTGCCGGCAGTTACTCAGGCAGTGACACCGGGGAGCTGTTTTTT.

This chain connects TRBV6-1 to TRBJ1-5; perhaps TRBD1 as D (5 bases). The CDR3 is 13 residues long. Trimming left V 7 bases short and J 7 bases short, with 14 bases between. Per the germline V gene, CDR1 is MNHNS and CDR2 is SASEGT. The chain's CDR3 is CASTPRGGQPQHF. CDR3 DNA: TGTGCCAGCACCCCCCGGGGCGGGCAGCCCCAGCATTTT.

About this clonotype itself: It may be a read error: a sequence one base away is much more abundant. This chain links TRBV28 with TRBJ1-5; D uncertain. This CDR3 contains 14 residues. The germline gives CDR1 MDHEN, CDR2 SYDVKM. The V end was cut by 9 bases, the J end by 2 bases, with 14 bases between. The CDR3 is CASTEGWGNQPQHF. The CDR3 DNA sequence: TGTGCCAGTACAGAGGGCTGGGGCAATCAGCCCCAGCATTTT.

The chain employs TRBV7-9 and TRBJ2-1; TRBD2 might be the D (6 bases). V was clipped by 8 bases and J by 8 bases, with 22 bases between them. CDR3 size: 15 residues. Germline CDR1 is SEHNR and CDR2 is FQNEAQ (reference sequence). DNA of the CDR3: TGTGCCAGCCCCCCGGAGGGACGTAATTTCGATGAGCAGTTCTTC. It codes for CASPPEGRNFDEQFF.

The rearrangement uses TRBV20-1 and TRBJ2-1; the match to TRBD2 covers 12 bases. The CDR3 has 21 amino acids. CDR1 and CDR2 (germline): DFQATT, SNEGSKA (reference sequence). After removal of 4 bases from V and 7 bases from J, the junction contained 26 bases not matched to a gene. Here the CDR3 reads CSANIPLAGGPVPTVSNEQFF. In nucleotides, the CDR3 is TGCAGTGCTAATATCCCTCTAGCGGGGGGGCCGGTCCCCACTGTAAGTAATGAGCAGTTCTTC.

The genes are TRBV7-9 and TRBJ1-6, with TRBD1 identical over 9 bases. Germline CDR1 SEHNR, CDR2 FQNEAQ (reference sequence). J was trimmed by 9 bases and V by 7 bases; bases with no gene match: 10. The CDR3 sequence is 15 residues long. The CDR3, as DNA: TGTGCCAGCACCCTACAGGGGGCGACGGGTTCACCCCTCCACTTT. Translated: CASTLQGATGSPLHF.

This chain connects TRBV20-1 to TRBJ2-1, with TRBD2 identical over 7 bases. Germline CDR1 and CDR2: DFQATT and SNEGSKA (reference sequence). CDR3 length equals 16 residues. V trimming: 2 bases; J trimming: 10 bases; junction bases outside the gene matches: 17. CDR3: CSARTPGGAGMGEQFF. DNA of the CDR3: TGCAGTGCTAGAACCCCGGGGGGAGCGGGGATGGGCGAGCAGTTCTTC.

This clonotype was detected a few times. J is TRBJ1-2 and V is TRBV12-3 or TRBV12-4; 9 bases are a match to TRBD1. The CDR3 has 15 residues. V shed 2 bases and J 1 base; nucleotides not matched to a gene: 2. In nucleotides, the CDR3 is TGTGCCAGCAGTTTAAGGGGACAGGGTAACTATGGCTACACCTTC. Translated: CASSLRGQGNYGYTF.